This T cell receptor beta chain was retrieved from a study of shared clonotypes between healthy human individuals (TCRdb year 2020). A note on the overall study: The cohort included three men and a couple of women between 18 and 49 years of age. For each donor, three plates each were used for CD4 naive and CD4 memory, two plates were used for CD8 naive, and one plate was used for CD8 memory. To estimate repertoire size and how much clonotype sharing occurs between individuals, the study deeply sequenced the blood TCR repertoires of five healthy adults. Different laboratories and diverse techniques were used to prepare libraries and sequence TCR repertoires, to increase sequencing depth and limit assay-specific biases. Per donor, leukapheresis produced somewhere between about 0.94 and 8.9 billion PBMCs.

The CDR3 contains 16 residues, cysteine and phenylalanine counted. The read is trimmed to its CDR3 DNA, 48 bases read in frame from base 1. Trimming leaves V shorter by 0 bases and J shorter by 9 bases, with the junction holding 9 bases beyond the gene matches. The germline V gene supplies CDR1 MNHEY and CDR2 SVGAGI. Using the deep immunoSEQ assay, TCR CDR3 regions were amplified from genomic DNA by multiplex PCR. Genomic DNA extracted from each cell subset was distributed evenly over all wells of several immunoSEQ 96-well plates, and each plate served as one replicate. Each replicate PCR for sorted subsets received around 200 ng genomic DNA, equal to roughly 30,000 T cell genomes. Purified libraries were measured with a Qubit 3.0 fluorometer, size-checked on a Bioanalyzer 2100, and measured again with the KAPA Library Quantification kit. A separate single-read 150-cycle Illumina NextSeq 550 flow cell was used to sequence each immunoSEQ 96-well plate. Processing in the source paper ran as follows. Because the immunoSEQ output included only junctional sequences and no quality scores, the filtering could not be the same as the filtering used for full-length reads. Sequences were annotated with PyIR, a Python wrapper for IgBLAST v1.9, using IMGT germline references to assign V/J genes and CDR3. Reads with weak V/J assignments (E-value above 1e-6), missing CDR3, stop codons, out-of-frame junctions, or ambiguous translated residues were removed. V3J clonotypes were defined as sequences sharing an identical inferred V gene, J gene, and CDR3 amino acid sequence. Percentage overlap between repertoires was calculated by dividing the number of shared unique clonotypes by the size of the smaller repertoire. Repertoire richness was assessed with RTK rarefaction, the Chao1 estimator, and Recon v2.1 estimates of unobserved clonotypes. For all TCRbeta clonotypes obtained by the gDNA method from four donors, generation probabilities were computed with OLGA. TCRdb limited this immuneACCESS table to in-frame rearrangements with V and J called. A share of clones is missing; checked studies link under half to unresolved V genes, and the rest is unexplained. V, J and clone size reflect that table, while D and trimming were determined from the DNA. The sample contains about 2,500,000 clones, more than 90% of them found a single time. The ten largest clones add up to roughly 0.13% of the sample.

Here is what the overall study found, with its caveats: Pairwise subsampling led to the expectation that sequencing depth would affect the degree of clonotype sharing among donors. Rarefaction of sorted-subset datasets indicated incomplete sequencing despite the large sequencing depth. Sampling was restricted to blood, and TCR repertoires in tissues likely differ from the TCR repertoires found in blood. When a handful of donors were compared, the shared fraction of clonotypes was around 4.6% for naive CD4, around 3.5% for naive CD8, roughly 2.5% for memory CD4, and roughly 0.43% for memory CD8. Estimated clonotype richness was generally larger for naive than for memory subsets. The genetic and exposure-history diversity represented was limited by the small number of donors. Clonotypes shared by all four sorted-subset donors showed higher generation probabilities than non-shared clonotypes.

The donors were healthy, HIV-negative adults who had no recently reported acute infections or vaccinations. Only Caucasian adults living in Nashville, Tennessee, USA were represented among the donors. CD4+ T cells were enriched by magnetic negative selection; naive cells were then positively selected on CD45RA, and the negative fraction formed the memory subset. Blood was obtained by leukapheresis, after which PBMCs were separated by Ficoll-Histopaque density gradient centrifugation and cryopreserved in liquid nitrogen vapor phase. Analytical flow cytometry was used to check the purity and quantity of each magnetically sorted T cell population. From each sorted fraction, genomic DNA was isolated and quantified by UV absorbance on a Nanodrop 2000c. In this sample, this clone turned up once. Its antigen is still unknown. Qualities for individual bases were not recorded, and no much larger clone is one base off.

Sequences were obtained from naive CD4+ T cells sorted from blood. In the paper's terms, the cell subset or site label means: CD45RA+ positively selected. The TCR was taken from a man aged 18 to 35 in good health. The chain couples TRBV6-5 to TRBJ2-1; a stretch of 9 junction bases matches TRBD2. The CDR3 reads CASSYSAGGRFTEQFF. The DNA sequence is as follows: TGTGCCAGCAGTTACTCGGCGGGAGGGCGATTCACTGAGCAGTTCTTC.